This T cell receptor beta chain was captured by sequencing in a study of T cell responses to AZD1222 COVID-19 vaccine. Germline V gene data show CDR1 as LNHDA and CDR2 as SQIVND (reference sequence). V gave up 0 bases and J gave up 0 bases, with 9 bases separating them. The CDR3 is made up of 16 amino acids. Remarks on this clone: Its antigen is still unknown.

Only in-frame clones appear in the TCRdb table, and some are missing; sequencing was by immunoSEQ multiplex PCR. The sample has roughly 120,000 clones; about 89% are singletons. Findings and limits, study-wide: Epitopes outside B.1.351 and B.1.1.7 mutated regions reportedly drew nearly half of spike TCRs. Donors, mostly white British, included more females; clonal diversity was possibly underestimated. Researchers report vaccine-associated CD4 TCRs spanning spike, with dominance at 160-218 and 743-854.

The rearrangement uses TRBV19 and TRBJ1-5; D call uncertain. Sequences were derived from peripheral blood, sampled 28 days after the second AZD1222 dose. The TCR originated in an adult who received the AZD1222 COVID-19 vaccine. The CDR3 DNA reads as TGTGCCAGTAGTATAGAGGGCGTTAGTAGCAATCAGCCCCAGCATTTT. Translating gives CASSIEGVSSNQPQHF.